Here is one T cell receptor (beta chain) with its context. Its antigen remains unidentified. The germline V gene encodes CDR1 SNHLY and CDR2 FYNNEI. There are 14 residues in the CDR3. The PCR template was genomic DNA. Amplification of the beta chain CDR3 used 30 forward and 13 reverse multiplex primers. TCRdb re-analysed the multiplex PCR reads in MiXCR, keeping a single row per CDR3 protein. The sample carries more than 250,000 distinct CDR3 sequences, roughly 48% recorded once. These data are taken from a study of type 1 and type 2 diabetes patients. Study results and caveats: In type 2 diabetes, highly-expanded CD4+ clones took a median 3.9% of reads. Type 2 diabetes and control V and J usage correlated highly, 0.75 to 0.98.

The V gene is TRBV2, the J gene TRBJ2-7; 11 nucleotides match TRBD1. Matching the DNA end better, TRBJ2-5 makes the J call doubtful. Sequencing used peripheral blood mononuclear cells (PBMCs). The receptor was isolated from a man aged 18 to 35 with type 2 diabetes. CDR3 nucleotides: TGTGCCAGCAGTGAGGACAGGGGGCAGGAGACCCAGTACTTC. This encodes CASSEDRGQETQYF.